Listed below are T cell receptor beta chains from one sample, sequenced in a study of T cell responses to AZD1222 COVID-19 vaccine. Profiled with immunoSEQ multiplex PCR; TCRdb holds only in-frame clones, not every one. The data hold approximately 74,000 clones, with 86% observed a single time. The specimen was peripheral blood, collected on day 0 of AZD1222 vaccination. All receptors derive from an adult in good health. CDR3s include the opening cysteine and the closing phenylalanine or tryptophan. D genes are given only for firm matches. The listing skips clone size in some rows; elsewhere it reads once, few, many or a size class.

abundance,d_gene,v_gene,j_gene,CDR3aa,CDR3nt
-,TRBD1,TRBV15,TRBJ1-2,CATSRTGRDYGYTF,TGTGCCACCAGCAGGACAGGGAGAGACTATGGCTACACCTTC
-,-,TRBV11-2,TRBJ1-5,CASSLVGGQPQHF,TGTGCCAGCAGCTTGGTCGGGGGTCAGCCCCAGCATTTT
-,-,TRBV3-1/TRBV3-2,TRBJ1-5,CASSQKRESNQPQHF,TGTGCCAGCAGCCAAAAGAGGGAATCCAATCAGCCCCAGCATTTT
-,-,TRBV28,TRBJ1-2,CASSQGSDYGYTF,TGTGCCAGCAGCCAGGGGTCAGACTATGGCTACACCTTC
-,TRBD2,TRBV6-6,TRBJ2-5,CASSRGLAGGSIETQYF,TGTGCCAGCAGCCGAGGACTAGCGGGGGGTTCTATAGAGACCCAGTACTTC
-,-,TRBV2,TRBJ1-5,CASRYFSNQPQHF,TGTGCCAGCAGATATTTTAGCAATCAGCCCCAGCATTTT
-,-,TRBV4-1,TRBJ1-1,CASSQVRTNTEAFF,TGCGCCAGCAGCCAAGTTAGGACGAACACTGAAGCTTTCTTT
-,-,TRBV6-2/TRBV6-3,TRBJ2-7,CASSRLIGANEQYF,TGTGCCAGCAGCCGATTAATAGGGGCGAACGAGCAGTACTTC
few,-,TRBV2,TRBJ1-2,CASSPDLDNYGYTF,TGTGCCAGCAGTCCCGACCTGGACAACTATGGCTACACCTTC
once,TRBD1,TRBV28,TRBJ1-1,CAIGQGGTEAFF,TGTGCCATCGGACAGGGCGGGACTGAAGCTTTCTTT
once,-,TRBV29-1,TRBJ2-5,CSVEDLTSGETQYF,TGCAGCGTTGAAGACCTGACCAGCGGAGAGACCCAGTACTTC
-,TRBD1,TRBV11-1,TRBJ1-2,CASSQGQVYGYTF,TGTGCCAGCAGCCAGGGACAGGTGTATGGCTACACCTTC
-,-,TRBV3-1/TRBV3-2,TRBJ2-2,CASANTGELFF,TGTGCCAGCGCGAACACCGGGGAGCTGTTTTTT
-,TRBD1,TRBV2,TRBJ2-2,CASRVMGQGTGELFF,TGTGCCAGCAGGGTTATGGGACAGGGCACCGGGGAGCTGTTTTTT
-,TRBD2,TRBV4-1,TRBJ2-1,CASSHQRGGGNEQFF,TGCGCCAGCAGCCACCAACGCGGGGGTGGAAATGAGCAGTTCTTC
-,-,TRBV19,TRBJ1-3,CASSREGPGNTIYF,TGTGCCAGTAGTCGAGAGGGCCCTGGAAACACCATATATTTT
once,TRBD1,TRBV7-3,TRBJ1-1,CASSRDREAPEAFF,TGTGCCAGCAGCAGGGACAGGGAGGCTCCTGAAGCTTTCTTT
-,-,TRBV27,TRBJ1-3,CASSLRGVPFLSGNTIYF,TGTGCCAGCAGTTTAAGAGGTGTCCCCTTTCTCTCAGGAAACACCATATATTTT
-,TRBD1,TRBV19,TRBJ2-2,CASSRPFRTGEKNTGELFF,TGTGCCAGTAGTAGACCCTTCAGGACAGGGGAAAAGAACACCGGGGAGCTGTTTTTT
-,TRBD2,TRBV7-2,TRBJ2-2,CASSPWSVRGGRAGELFF,TGTGCCAGCAGCCCCTGGTCGGTTCGGGGGGGCAGGGCCGGGGAGCTGTTTTTT
-,-,TRBV5-1,TRBJ2-7,CASRPRDDYEQYF,TGCGCCAGCAGACCCAGGGATGACTACGAGCAGTACTTC
few,-,TRBV18,TRBJ1-4,CASSSGMEEKLFF,TGTGCCAGCTCGTCAGGGATGGAGGAAAAACTGTTTTTT
-,-,TRBV6-5,TRBJ1-4,CASSLNRDSKLFF,TGTGCCAGCAGTCTGAATCGCGATTCAAAACTGTTTTTT
-,-,TRBV5-1,TRBJ2-3,CASSPGQGGTDTQYF,TGCGCCAGCAGCCCCGGGCAGGGAGGCACAGATACGCAGTATTTT
-,-,TRBV6-5,TRBJ2-7,CASSLIWEGAQQYF,TGTGCCAGCAGCCTTATATGGGAAGGGGCCCAGCAGTACTTC
once,-,TRBV5-4,TRBJ2-1,CASSLDRGTYNEQFF,TGTGCCAGCAGCTTGGACCGGGGTACCTACAATGAGCAGTTCTTC
-,-,TRBV9,TRBJ2-3,CASSVGAGDTQYF,TGTGCCAGCAGCGTAGGGGCAGGCGATACGCAGTATTTT
-,TRBD2,TRBV4-2,TRBJ2-5,CASSPTSGGGETQYF,TGTGCCAGCAGCCCGACTAGCGGGGGAGGAGAGACCCAGTACTTC
-,TRBD2,TRBV6-1,TRBJ2-3,CASSAQLAGGTDTQYF,TGTGCCAGCAGTGCCCAACTAGCGGGAGGCACAGATACGCAGTATTTT
-,-,TRBV4-1,TRBJ2-7,CASSLGSSGVSYEQYF,TGCGCCAGCAGCCTAGGTAGTAGCGGCGTCTCCTACGAGCAGTACTTC
-,TRBD1,TRBV11-3,TRBJ2-5,CASAQGAKETQYF,TGTGCCTCGGCACAGGGGGCTAAAGAGACCCAGTACTTC
once,-,TRBV30,TRBJ2-7,CAWSVNRRSQYF,TGTGCCTGGAGTGTAAACCGTAGGTCGCAGTACTTC
-,TRBD1,TRBV10-3,TRBJ1-1,CAISESGARDRGRTFTEAFF,TGTGCCATCAGTGAGTCGGGTGCTCGTGACAGGGGGCGAACCTTCACTGAAGCTTTCTTT
-,-,TRBV21-1,TRBJ2-4,CASSRGREGKNIQYF,TGTGCCAGCAGCAGGGGGAGGGAGGGCAAAAACATTCAGTACTTC
-,-,TRBV5-4,TRBJ1-2,CASSLGGIDGYTF,TGTGCCAGCAGCTTGGGAGGTATTGATGGCTACACCTTC
-,TRBD1,TRBV28,TRBJ1-5,CASSQGDRGLSNQPQHF,TGTGCCAGCAGCCAGGGGGACAGGGGGCTAAGCAATCAGCCCCAGCATTTT
-,-,TRBV7-9,TRBJ1-3,CASSAGSRRTYTIYF,TGTGCCAGCAGCGCCGGTTCGAGACGGACATACACCATATATTTT
-,-,TRBV5-1,TRBJ2-6,CASSLVGSTGANVLTF,TGCGCCAGCAGCTTGGTAGGCAGTACTGGGGCCAACGTCCTGACTTTC
-,TRBD1,TRBV28,TRBJ2-1,CASRGQRHNEQFF,TGTGCCAGCAGGGGACAGCGGCACAATGAGCAGTTCTTC
-,-,TRBV28,TRBJ2-6,CASSLKGTGANVLTF,TGTGCCAGCAGTTTAAAGGGTACTGGGGCCAACGTCCTGACTTTC
-,TRBD2,TRBV11-2,TRBJ2-7,CASSTSGRRSEQYF,TGTGCCAGCAGCACTAGCGGGAGAAGGAGCGAGCAGTACTTC
-,-,TRBV9,TRBJ1-4,CASSGGLSGEKLFF,TGTGCCAGCAGCGGGGGGCTCTCCGGTGAAAAACTGTTTTTT
-,-,TRBV11-3,TRBJ2-3,CASSLVPSTDTQYF,TGTGCCAGCAGCTTAGTTCCCAGCACAGATACGCAGTATTTT